The source of this T cell receptor (beta chain) is a study of T cells in women clearing cervical HPV infection. The method was immunoSEQ multiplex PCR; TCRdb's version includes in-frame clones alone and lacks a portion of them. The clone table shows 20,000 to 25,000 clones, with the ten largest holding about 6%. With respect to this clone: The CDR3 extends 3 residues past the end of the read, so its final part is completed from the germline J gene.

Germline CDR1 and CDR2: SGHTA and FQGNSA. The CDR3 is 13 residues long. V dropped 5 bases and J dropped 8; count of bases not matched to a gene: 6. V is TRBV7-2 and J is TRBJ2-1; 7 nucleotides agree with TRBD2. Input material: blood buffy coat. The receptor's source is a woman between 18 and 70 years old with a cervical HPV16 infection that either progressed to CIN3+ or cleared (not recorded which). The CDR3 reads CASSVRGVYEQFF. The covered CDR3 bases are TGTGCCAGCAGCGTACGGGGGGTGTATGAG. Variable domain in full (rest from reference TRBV7-2 and TRBJ2-1): GAGVSQSPSNKVTEKGKDVELRCDPISGHTALYWYRQSLGQGLEFLIYFQGNSAPDKSGLPSDRFSAERTGGSVSTLTIQRTQQEDSAVYLCASSVRGVYEQFFGPGTRLTVL.